The clone carrying this T cell receptor (beta chain) showed up just once. Its antigen is as yet unknown. Documented time point: time of PML onset. T3 refers to blood collected at the onset of PML. The sample comes from a study of multiple sclerosis patients with progressive multifocal leukoencephalopathy. Study-level findings and limits: It is unclear whether the findings reflect JC virus infection or general immunocompromise.

Sequenced by immunoSEQ multiplex PCR; TCRdb stores in-frame clones only, minus some. Of roughly 34,000 clones detected, more than 75% appear once; the ten largest clones hold about 3.2%. This clonotype originated in a human donor with progressive multifocal leukoencephalopathy. The specimen was PBMCs, collected from a patient treated with natalizumab.

CDR3 coding DNA: TGTGCCAGCAGCGTAACCGGGGGCACTGAAGCTTTCTTT. It codes for CASSVTGGTEAFF. The chain combines TRBV4-2 with TRBJ1-1, with TRBD1 as a possible D gene (5 bases). CDR1 and CDR2 from the germline V gene are LGHNA and YNFKEQ. The CDR3 is 13 residues long. With 5 bases removed from V and 4 bases from J, the gap between germline ends came to 11 bases.